Listed below are T cell receptor beta chains from one sample, sequenced in a study of cytomegalovirus exposure and HLA in healthy donors. TCRdb keeps only in-frame clones here, not all; method: immunoSEQ multiplex PCR. The table shows around 150,000 clones, with approximately 77% occurring only once. The sequenced material came from PBMCs. These receptors were collected from a man aged 25 to 40 in good health and CMV-seronegative. Both conserved end residues are part of each CDR3. The order of the fields is V gene, D gene, clone size, J gene, CDR3 length, CDR3 DNA, CDR3 protein. D genes are given only for firm matches. Some rows mark clone size as missing; the rest say once, few, many or name a class of expanded clone.

V gene: TRBV4-1
D gene: .
clone size: .
J gene: TRBJ2-2
CDR3 length: 12
CDR3 DNA: TGCGCCAGCAGCCTAAACACCGGGGAGCTGTTTTTT
CDR3 protein: CASSLNTGELFF

V gene: TRBV19
D gene: .
clone size: .
J gene: TRBJ2-7
CDR3 length: 12
CDR3 DNA: TGTGCCAGTAGCCAGGACACCCCTCAGCAGTACTTC
CDR3 protein: CASSQDTPQQYF

V gene: TRBV10-3
D gene: TRBD1
clone size: .
J gene: TRBJ1-2
CDR3 length: 14
CDR3 DNA: TGTGCCATCAGTTCCGGGACAGACCCCTATGGCTACACCTTC
CDR3 protein: CAISSGTDPYGYTF

V gene: TRBV6-5
D gene: .
clone size: once
J gene: TRBJ2-1
CDR3 length: 15
CDR3 DNA: TGTGCCAGCAGTTCCGGAGAGAGGACCTACAATGAGCAGTTCTTC
CDR3 protein: CASSSGERTYNEQFF

V gene: TRBV19
D gene: TRBD1
clone size: .
J gene: TRBJ2-5
CDR3 length: 19
CDR3 DNA: TGTGCCAGTAGCCCCGGGACAGGGGGCGATTTGGTTTACGGGGAGACCCAGTACTTC
CDR3 protein: CASSPGTGGDLVYGETQYF

V gene: TRBV10-2
D gene: .
clone size: few
J gene: TRBJ2-5
CDR3 length: 16
CDR3 DNA: TGCGCCAGCAGTGCGCCGACGAACAGGGCGGGAGAGACCCAGTACTTC
CDR3 protein: CASSAPTNRAGETQYF

V gene: TRBV27
D gene: .
clone size: .
J gene: TRBJ2-3
CDR3 length: 15
CDR3 DNA: TGTGCCAGCAGTTTCCACTGGACTAGCACAGATACGCAGTATTTT
CDR3 protein: CASSFHWTSTDTQYF

V gene: TRBV7-9
D gene: .
clone size: .
J gene: TRBJ2-7
CDR3 length: 14
CDR3 DNA: TGTGCCAGCAGCCCCGACCGACCGTTCGGGGAGCAGTACTTC
CDR3 protein: CASSPDRPFGEQYF

V gene: TRBV10-2
D gene: .
clone size: .
J gene: TRBJ1-5
CDR3 length: 12
CDR3 DNA: TGCGCCAGCAGTGAGTCGGCTCAGCCCCAGCATTTT
CDR3 protein: CASSESAQPQHF

V gene: TRBV7-8
D gene: .
clone size: .
J gene: TRBJ2-1
CDR3 length: 15
CDR3 DNA: TGTGCCAGCAGCCTCCTGGCGGGAGAGGGACACGAGCAGTTCTTC
CDR3 protein: CASSLLAGEGHEQFF

V gene: TRBV7-9
D gene: TRBD1
clone size: .
J gene: TRBJ1-1
CDR3 length: 14
CDR3 DNA: TGTGCCAGCAGCACCGGGACAGTACACACTGAAGCTTTCTTT
CDR3 protein: CASSTGTVHTEAFF

V gene: TRBV23-1
D gene: .
clone size: .
J gene: TRBJ2-5
CDR3 length: 16
CDR3 DNA: TGCGCCAGCAGTCAGGGGCCCGGGAGTTCCCAAGAGACCCAGTACTTC
CDR3 protein: CASSQGPGSSQETQYF

V gene: TRBV28
D gene: .
clone size: .
J gene: TRBJ1-5
CDR3 length: 12
CDR3 DNA: TGTGCCAGCAGTTTAATCGGTCAGCCCCAGCATTTT
CDR3 protein: CASSLIGQPQHF

V gene: TRBV27
D gene: .
clone size: .
J gene: TRBJ1-1
CDR3 length: 13
CDR3 DNA: TGTGCCAGCAGTTATCCAGGTAACACTGAAGCTTTCTTT
CDR3 protein: CASSYPGNTEAFF

V gene: TRBV14
D gene: .
clone size: once
J gene: TRBJ2-1
CDR3 length: 14
CDR3 DNA: TGTGCCAGCAGCCTCCAAGTACTTTTCGATGAGCAGTTCTTC
CDR3 protein: CASSLQVLFDEQFF

V gene: TRBV28
D gene: TRBD1
clone size: .
J gene: TRBJ1-5
CDR3 length: 15
CDR3 DNA: TGTGCCAGCAGCCTGCCCGGGACAGGAGATCAGCCCCAGCATTTT
CDR3 protein: CASSLPGTGDQPQHF

V gene: TRBV28
D gene: TRBD1
clone size: .
J gene: TRBJ2-7
CDR3 length: 17
CDR3 DNA: TGTGCCAGCAGCTCCTATGGGACAGGGTTAAATTCCTACGAGCAGTACTTC
CDR3 protein: CASSSYGTGLNSYEQYF

V gene: TRBV19
D gene: .
clone size: once
J gene: TRBJ2-7
CDR3 length: 15
CDR3 DNA: TGTGCCAGTAGTACCCGCCCGGACTTGACCTACGAGCAGTACTTC
CDR3 protein: CASSTRPDLTYEQYF

V gene: TRBV7-2
D gene: TRBD1
clone size: .
J gene: TRBJ2-2
CDR3 length: 14
CDR3 DNA: TGTGCCAGCAGCCGGGACAGGGGTGCCGGGGAGCTGTTTTTT
CDR3 protein: CASSRDRGAGELFF

V gene: TRBV10-1
D gene: TRBD2
clone size: .
J gene: TRBJ2-3
CDR3 length: 17
CDR3 DNA: TGCGCCAGCAGTGATGGACTAGCGGGAGTTGTCACAGATACGCAGTATTTT
CDR3 protein: CASSDGLAGVVTDTQYF

V gene: TRBV5-1
D gene: .
clone size: .
J gene: TRBJ1-1
CDR3 length: 16
CDR3 DNA: TGCGCCAGCAGCTTGGAAATAGGGGGGGCGAACACTGAAGCTTTCTTT
CDR3 protein: CASSLEIGGANTEAFF

V gene: TRBV7-3
D gene: .
clone size: .
J gene: TRBJ2-5
CDR3 length: 13
CDR3 DNA: TGTGCCAGCAGCCCCCGGCCGGGAGAGACCCAGTACTTC
CDR3 protein: CASSPRPGETQYF

V gene: TRBV7-8
D gene: TRBD1
clone size: .
J gene: TRBJ1-2
CDR3 length: 17
CDR3 DNA: TGTGCCAGCAGCCCCGGGACAGGGTATACTCAGGACTATGGCTACACCTTC
CDR3 protein: CASSPGTGYTQDYGYTF

V gene: TRBV7-3
D gene: TRBD2
clone size: .
J gene: TRBJ2-3
CDR3 length: 13
CDR3 DNA: TGTGCCAGCAGCTTAACGCGGGGGGATACGCAGTATTTT
CDR3 protein: CASSLTRGDTQYF

V gene: TRBV10-3
D gene: .
clone size: .
J gene: TRBJ2-7
CDR3 length: 14
CDR3 DNA: TGTGCCATCAGCCCCCGGAGCGGTCGGGACGAGCAGTACTTC
CDR3 protein: CAISPRSGRDEQYF

V gene: TRBV11-1
D gene: TRBD1
clone size: .
J gene: TRBJ1-2
CDR3 length: 14
CDR3 DNA: TGTGCCAGCAGCCGCCGACAGGGCGACTATGGCTACACCTTC
CDR3 protein: CASSRRQGDYGYTF

V gene: TRBV30
D gene: .
clone size: .
J gene: TRBJ1-2
CDR3 length: 14
CDR3 DNA: TGTGCCTGGAGTTTGTCGGTGTTTAACTATGGCTACACCTTC
CDR3 protein: CAWSLSVFNYGYTF

V gene: TRBV11-2
D gene: TRBD2
clone size: .
J gene: TRBJ2-1
CDR3 length: 18
CDR3 DNA: TGTGCCAGCAGCTCCCCCAGGCTAGCGGGAGGATCCTACAATGAGCAGTTCTTC
CDR3 protein: CASSSPRLAGGSYNEQFF

V gene: TRBV27
D gene: .
clone size: .
J gene: TRBJ2-7
CDR3 length: 13
CDR3 DNA: TGTGCCAGCGCCGCTAGCGTAGTCTACGAGCAGTACTTC
CDR3 protein: CASAASVVYEQYF

V gene: TRBV19
D gene: TRBD1
clone size: .
J gene: TRBJ1-5
CDR3 length: 16
CDR3 DNA: TGTGCCAGTAGAATGATTGGAGGGGGCATCAATCAGCCCCAGCATTTT
CDR3 protein: CASRMIGGGINQPQHF

V gene: TRBV7-9
D gene: TRBD1
clone size: .
J gene: TRBJ1-5
CDR3 length: 17
CDR3 DNA: TGTGCCAGCAGCTATGGCGTGGCAGGGGGGAGCAATCAGCCCCAGCATTTT
CDR3 protein: CASSYGVAGGSNQPQHF

V gene: TRBV4-2
D gene: .
clone size: .
J gene: TRBJ2-3
CDR3 length: 15
CDR3 DNA: TGTGCCAGCAGCCAAGATTCTAGTTGGGCAGATACGCAGTATTTT
CDR3 protein: CASSQDSSWADTQYF

V gene: TRBV6-5
D gene: TRBD2
clone size: few
J gene: TRBJ2-1
CDR3 length: 16
CDR3 DNA: TGTGCCAGCAGTTTCCTCGGGACTAGCAGAAACAATGAGCAGTTCTTC
CDR3 protein: CASSFLGTSRNNEQFF

V gene: TRBV30
D gene: .
clone size: .
J gene: TRBJ2-7
CDR3 length: 11
CDR3 DNA: TGTGCCTGGGACAGCTCCTACGAGCAGTACTTC
CDR3 protein: CAWDSSYEQYF

V gene: TRBV14
D gene: .
clone size: .
J gene: TRBJ1-4
CDR3 length: 14
CDR3 DNA: TGTGCCAGCAGCCCAAGAACCAGTAATGAAAAACTGTTTTTT
CDR3 protein: CASSPRTSNEKLFF

V gene: TRBV4-1
D gene: .
clone size: .
J gene: TRBJ2-5
CDR3 length: 15
CDR3 DNA: TGCGCCAGCAGCCTCCGGGACATGAACCAAGAGACCCAGTACTTC
CDR3 protein: CASSLRDMNQETQYF

V gene: TRBV30
D gene: TRBD2
clone size: .
J gene: TRBJ2-1
CDR3 length: 15
CDR3 DNA: TGTGCCTGGAGCCTACTAGCGGGAGGGGAAAATGAGCAGTTCTTC
CDR3 protein: CAWSLLAGGENEQFF

V gene: TRBV13
D gene: TRBD1
clone size: .
J gene: TRBJ2-5
CDR3 length: 15
CDR3 DNA: TGTGCCAGCAGCTCGGCCGCCAGGGGGCCAGAGACCCAGTACTTC
CDR3 protein: CASSSAARGPETQYF

V gene: TRBV13
D gene: .
clone size: .
J gene: TRBJ2-1
CDR3 length: 16
CDR3 DNA: TGTGCCAGCAGCAGCCGGGCGGGCCTATCCTACAATGAGCAGTTCTTC
CDR3 protein: CASSSRAGLSYNEQFF

V gene: TRBV19
D gene: .
clone size: .
J gene: TRBJ1-1
CDR3 length: 14
CDR3 DNA: TGTGCCAGTTCGAGGGGCACACAGGGACCTGAAGCTTTCTTT
CDR3 protein: CASSRGTQGPEAFF

V gene: TRBV27
D gene: TRBD1
clone size: .
J gene: TRBJ2-7
CDR3 length: 15
CDR3 DNA: TGTGCCAGCAGTTCATCGGGAAGGGGGCAGTACGAGCAGTACTTC
CDR3 protein: CASSSSGRGQYEQYF

V gene: TRBV27
D gene: TRBD1
clone size: .
J gene: TRBJ1-1
CDR3 length: 15
CDR3 DNA: TGTGCCAGCAGTAGGTCGGGACAGATGAACACTGAAGCTTTCTTT
CDR3 protein: CASSRSGQMNTEAFF

V gene: TRBV30
D gene: .
clone size: .
J gene: TRBJ2-7
CDR3 length: 15
CDR3 DNA: TGTGCCTGGAGTAAACCCCGGGACTCCGACTACGAGCAGTACTTC
CDR3 protein: CAWSKPRDSDYEQYF

V gene: TRBV19
D gene: .
clone size: once
J gene: TRBJ2-1
CDR3 length: 14
CDR3 DNA: TGTGCCAGTAGCACCCCAGGCGCCTACAATGAGCAGTTCTTC
CDR3 protein: CASSTPGAYNEQFF